The next 20 T cell receptor beta chains were all read from a single sample in a study of human T cells and chemical hapten exposure. In TCRdb, the RACE reads were re-called with MiXCR into one record per CDR3 protein. Here the sample spans some 99,000 distinct CDR3 sequences, 9.2% being singletons. Time point in this sample: patch test 2, 6 weeks after DPC sensitization. Sample treatment: therapeutic diphenylcyclopropenone sensitization with weekly scalp DPC. The specimen was whole blood, collected in connection with sensitization to the hapten diphenylcyclopropenone (DPC). The receptors derive from a woman in her thirties or forties with alopecia areata. Some clones in this sample may be carry-over from other donors' samples.

This clonotype was detected ten times or more. The chain employs TRBV1 and TRBJ1-2. TRBV1 is labeled a pseudogene. This CDR3 region has 12 residues. CDR3 nucleotide sequence: TGCACCAGCAGCCGCGGACACTATGGCTACACCTTC. Translating gives CTSSRGHYGYTF.

This clonotype has just a few counts. This chain joins TRBV12-3 or TRBV12-4 and TRBJ2-2; a weak D match, TRBD1 (5 bases). V dropped 2 bases and J dropped 6 bases, with 7 bases sitting between them. CDR3 length: 13 residues. This chain's CDR3 is CASSLIGAGELFF. CDR3 bases: TGTGCCAGCAGTTTAATAGGGGCCGGGGAGCTGTTTTTT.

Ten or more counts support this clonotype. This chain uses TRBV4-3 with TRBJ2-2, with D possibly matching TRBD2 (6 bases). Per the germline V gene, CDR1 is LGHNA and CDR2 is YSLEER. The CDR3 contains 14 residues. V shed 0 bases and J shed 6 bases, with 8 bases lying between them. In DNA, the CDR3 is TGCGCCAGCAGCCAAGACGGGACTCCCGGGGAGCTGTTTTTT. The encoded protein is CASSQDGTPGELFF.

This clonotype was observed at least ten times. This rearrangement joins TRBV24-1 to TRBJ1-2; D is perhaps TRBD1 (5 bases). V was clipped by 4 bases and J by 6 bases, with 14 bases between them. The CDR3 has 14 amino acids. Germline lookup yields CDR1 KGHDR and CDR2 SFDVKD. CDR3 coding DNA: TGTGCCACCAGTGACAGTGACGGACAAGATGGCTACACCTTC. Translating gives CATSDSDGQDGYTF.

This clonotype was observed many times. The CDR3 coding sequence is TGTGCCTGGAAGGACTCCGGCGACGAGCAGTACTTC. Protein product: CAWKDSGDEQYF. The chain links TRBV30 to TRBJ2-7; D may be TRBD2 (5 bases). This CDR3 comprises 12 residues. V gave up 4 bases and J gave up 5 bases, with 12 bases separating them. Germline V gene lookup returns CDR1 GTSNPN and CDR2 SVGIG (reference sequence).

This clonotype was counted ten times or more. This chain joins TRBV7-2 and TRBJ1-6; 9 nucleotides match TRBD1. Germline CDR1 is SGHTA and CDR2 is FQGNSA. The CDR3 spans 15 residues. The trim removed 5 bases at V and 10 bases at J, leaving 9 bases unmatched. CDR3 bases: TGTGCCAGCAGCCGGCGGGACAGGGTTTTATCACCCCTCCACTTT. It is translated as CASSRRDRVLSPLHF. The whole variable domain, remainder taken from reference TRBV7-2 and TRBJ1-6, is GAGVSQSPSNKVTEKGKDVELRCDPISGHTALYWYRQSLGQGLEFLIYFQGNSAPDKSGLPSDRFSAERTGGSVSTLTIQRTQQEDSAVYLCASSRRDRVLSPLHFGNGTRLTVT.

This clonotype showed up many times. This chain links TRBV12-5 with TRBJ2-4, with D perhaps TRBD2 (6 bases). Germline CDR1 reads LGHNT; CDR2 reads FRNRAP. The CDR3 has 17 residues. The V end lost 7 bases, the J end lost 0 bases, and 19 bases lay between the germline ends. DNA for the CDR3: TGTGCTAGTGCCTGGTCTGGGGACTCGGGAGCCAAAAACATTCAGTACTTC. As protein: CASAWSGDSGAKNIQYF.

This clonotype showed up many times. The chain couples TRBV3-1 to TRBJ2-1; 7 nucleotides line up with TRBD2. The CDR3 has 16 amino acids. The J segment lost 2 bases and the V segment lost 1 base, leaving 5 bases of the junction unmatched. In germline, CDR1 is LGHDT, CDR2 YNNKEL (reference sequence). The CDR3 DNA is TGTGCCAGCAGCCAAGTCGGAGCGGGGACCTACAATGAGCAGTTCTTC. Residues: CASSQVGAGTYNEQFF.

Details on this clonotype: With a much larger clone just one base away, this may be a read error. V and J are TRBV14 and TRBJ1-2; 8 positions match TRBD1. The CDR3 totals 14 residues. Germline V gene lookup returns CDR1 SGHDN and CDR2 FVKESK. V was pared by 2 bases and J by 5 bases, with 4 bases of the junction left unmatched. Here the CDR3 DNA reads TGTGCCAGCAGCCAACAGGGGGCAACTTATGGCTACACCTTC. This gives the protein CASSQQGATYGYTF. Supplemented by reference TRBV14 and TRBJ1-2, the full variable domain reads EAGVTQFPSHSVIEKGQTVTLRCDPISGHDNLYWYRRVMGKEIKFLLHFVKESKQDESGMPNNRFLAERTGGTYSTLKVQPAELEDSGVYFCASSQQGATYGYTFGSGTRLTVV.

To note about this clonotype: It may be a read error: a sequence one base away is much more abundant. The rearrangement uses TRBV7-9 and TRBJ2-7; TRBD2 aligns across 13 bases. V was clipped by 5 bases and J by 2 bases; unmatched bases: 12. The CDR3 loop spans 18 amino acids. Germline V gene data show CDR1 as SEHNR and CDR2 as FQNEAQ (reference sequence). CDR3 sequence reads: CASSRSSTSGGSTYEQYF. DNA for the CDR3: TGTGCCAGCAGCCGCTCCTCGACTAGCGGGGGGTCCACCTACGAGCAGTACTTC.

On this clonotype itself: A read error may explain this, as a much larger clone is one base away. The chain couples TRBV7-9 to TRBJ2-7; no definite D call. CDR3 length: 13 amino acids. Germline CDR1 reads SEHNR; CDR2 reads FQNEAQ (reference sequence). In nucleotides, the CDR3 is TGTGCCGGCAGCTCTGGCCACGGTTGGGAGCAGTACTTC. It codes for CAGSSGHGWEQYF.

This clonotype was seen many times. The V and J genes are TRBV5-1 and TRBJ2-5; 12 bases match TRBD2. From germline, CDR1 is SGHRS and CDR2 YFSETQ. The CDR3 has 17 residues. V was pared by 1 base and J by 5 bases, with 9 bases of the junction left unmatched. This chain's CDR3 is CASSLQASGGAAETQYF. The CDR3 DNA reads as TGCGCCAGCAGCTTGCAGGCTAGCGGGGGGGCCGCTGAGACCCAGTACTTC.

In its sample, this clonotype was seen many times. V and J are TRBV5-1 and TRBJ1-1, with TRBD1 matching 10 bases. Germline-derived CDR1 and CDR2 are SGHRS and YFSETQ. V shed 4 bases and J 5 bases; nucleotides not matched to a gene: 8. The CDR3 consists of 15 residues. The CDR3 DNA sequence: TGCGCCAGCAGCCCTCTGGACAGGGGGGATACTGAAGCTTTCTTT. Protein: CASSPLDRGDTEAFF.

The CDR3 DNA reads as TGTGCCAGCAGCCCGGTTAACAGGGGGCAAAGTTCCTACAATGAGCAGTTCTTC. Translation: CASSPVNRGQSSYNEQFF. The chain recombines TRBV4-2 with TRBJ2-1, with TRBD1 matching over 9 bases. V lost 4 bases to trimming and J lost 1 base; unmatched junction nucleotides: 11. The CDR3 loop spans 18 amino acids. Per germline, CDR1 LGHNA and CDR2 YNFKEQ.

This clonotype was seen a handful of times. This chain uses TRBV11-2 with TRBJ2-7; weak D call: TRBD2 (6 bases). CDR1 and CDR2 from the germline V gene are SGHAT and FQNNGV. The CDR3 length is 15 residues. The V end lost 5 bases, the J end lost 2 bases, and 16 bases lay between the germline ends. The CDR3 reads CASSPSSGPAYEQYF. As DNA, the CDR3 is TGTGCCAGCAGCCCAAGTAGCGGACCCGCCTACGAGCAGTACTTC.

The CDR3: CASSQADRNSYEQYF. The CDR3 DNA reads TGCGCCAGCAGCCAGGCGGACAGAAACTCCTACGAGCAGTACTTC. This sequence joins TRBV4-1 and TRBJ2-7; the D gene is possibly TRBD1 (6 bases). With 3 bases removed from V and 0 bases from J, the gap between germline ends came to 12 bases. The germline V gene encodes CDR1 MGHRA and CDR2 YSYEKL. This CDR3 spans 15 amino acids.

A note on this clonotype: It may be a read error: a sequence one base away is much more abundant. The V call is TRBV12-3 or TRBV12-4, the J call TRBJ2-1, with 9 bases fitting TRBD2. The V and J ends lost 8 bases and 14 bases, in that order; junction bases with no gene match: 19. CDR3 length equals 15 residues. CDR3 amino acids: CASASAGGLRREKFF. CDR3 in DNA: TGTGCCAGCGCCTCAGCGGGGGGCCTACGAAGGGAGAAGTTCTTC.

The chain has TRBV28 and TRBJ1-2; the match to TRBD1 covers 7 bases. The germline V gene has CDR1 MDHEN and CDR2 SYDVKM. The CDR3 totals 12 residues. Unmatched junction bases numbered 3, after V lost 7 bases and J lost 4 bases. The chain's CDR3 is CASIRQGYGYTF. CDR3 sequence (DNA): TGTGCCAGCATCCGACAGGGCTATGGCTACACCTTC.

The table lists this clonotype with many counts. V gene TRBV10-3 combines with J gene TRBJ2-2; 9 bases line up with TRBD1. The trim removed 5 bases at V and 1 base at J, leaving 2 bases unmatched. Germline assignment: CDR1 ENHRY and CDR2 SYGVKD. This CDR3 region has 15 residues. DNA of the CDR3: TGTGCCATCAGTCGGGACAGGGAGAACACCGGGGAGCTGTTTTTT. It yields the protein CAISRDRENTGELFF.

This clonotype showed up just a few times. With a much larger clone just one base away, this may be a read error. The rearrangement joins TRBV7-2 to TRBJ2-3, with 8 bases lining up with TRBD2. Germline trimming cut 5 bases from V and 3 bases from J; bases unmatched to any gene: 7. CDR1 is SGHTA, CDR2 FQGNSA, per germline. This CDR3 has 15 residues. Here the CDR3 reads CASSPGGGRTDTQYF. In nucleotides, the CDR3 is TGTGCCAGCAGCCCCGGGGGGGGGCGAACAGATACGCAGTATTTT.